This T cell receptor (beta chain) is from a study of T cell responses to AZD1222 COVID-19 vaccine. Study-level results: Spike was spanned by vaccine-associated CD4 TCRs, which were dominant at 160-218 and 743-854. Repertoire sampling was restricted to post-peak T cell response timepoints. Most donors were white British and more were female, and clonal diversity was possibly underestimated.

This CDR3 has 13 amino acids. CDR1 is KGHSH and CDR2 is LQKENI in the germline V gene. V lost 4 bases, J lost 7 bases, and 11 bases lay in between. The assay was immunoSEQ multiplex PCR, and TCRdb's table has in-frame clones only and misses some. The sample includes 110,000 to 150,000 clones, roughly 93% seen only once; the top ten take more than 1.5%. Second doses at about 4 or about 12 weeks were pooled. With regard to this clone: Its cognate antigen is unknown.

The J gene is TRBJ2-4, the V gene TRBV18; the D gene is possibly TRBD1 (5 bases). The sequence was obtained from an adult who received the AZD1222 COVID-19 vaccine. Sequences were derived from peripheral blood, sampled 28 days after the second AZD1222 dose. The CDR3 nucleotides are TGTGCCAGCTCACAGGGGCAGGAGAACATTCAGTACTTC. Its translation is CASSQGQENIQYF.